These 16 T cell receptor beta chains were sequenced from one sample in a study of identical twins. Each CDR3 protein gets one entry after TCRdb re-called the 5' RACE reads with MiXCR. The sample comprises some 500,000 distinct CDR3 sequences, approximately 15% of which are singletons, and around 0.98% rests with the top ten. These data are also associated with another study on yellow fever vaccine responses in identical twins.

Sequenced sample: CD4+ T cells sorted from blood. The source is a young woman in good health.

The CDR3 protein is CSVPRGAPDTQYF. In nucleotides, the CDR3 is TGCAGTGTTCCCCGGGGGGCTCCAGATACGCAGTATTTT. The chain employs TRBV20-1 and TRBJ2-3; TRBD2 is a possible D gene (7 bases). CDR1 and CDR2 (germline): DFQATT, SNEGSKA (reference sequence). V gave up 7 bases and J gave up 4 bases, with 15 bases separating them. The CDR3 has 13 amino acids.

This clonotype was observed a few times. The gene calls are TRBV30 and TRBJ2-2; D is possibly TRBD1 (7 bases). The ends were cut back, 1 base at V and 6 bases at J, with 12 bases in the middle. This CDR3 has 14 residues. Germline CDR1 reads GTSNPN; CDR2 reads SVGIG (reference sequence). The CDR3 region has the DNA TGTGCCTGGAGTGCAGGGGGGAATCCCGGGGAGCTGTTTTTT. Translation gives CAWSAGGNPGELFF.

The chain couples TRBV20-1 to TRBJ1-3, with D possibly TRBD1 on 6 matching bases. V dropped 3 bases and J dropped 0 bases, with 12 bases sitting between them. CDR3 length: 15 residues. Germline loops: CDR1 DFQATT, CDR2 SNEGSKA (reference sequence). CDR3 in amino acids: CSARDGQSSGNTIYF. Written as DNA, the CDR3 is TGCAGTGCTAGGGATGGACAGAGCTCTGGAAACACCATATATTTT.

This clonotype came up many times. The rearrangement joins TRBV20-1 to TRBJ2-1; 14 nucleotides line up with TRBD2. The V segment lost 0 bases and the J segment 7 bases; nucleotides outside the gene matches: 11. The germline gives CDR1 DFQATT, CDR2 SNEGSKA (reference sequence). This CDR3 spans 18 amino acids. CDR3 DNA: TGCAGTGCTAGAGACCGTAGACTAGCGGGAGGGGTCAGGAATGAGCAGTTCTTC. The encoded protein is CSARDRRLAGGVRNEQFF.

This clonotype was seen only a few times. CDR3 sequence (DNA): TGTGCCACCAGCAGAGTCTCAGGGACGAATCAGCCCCAGCATTTT. This codes for CATSRVSGTNQPQHF. The gene calls are TRBV15 and TRBJ1-5, with D perhaps matching TRBD1 (5 bases). The CDR3 covers 15 residues. The V gene's germline CDR1 is LNHNV and CDR2 YYDKDF (reference sequence). Trimming took off 1 base at V and 4 bases at J, with 11 bases between the two ends.

This clonotype was found many times. The chain has TRBV5-1 and TRBJ2-1; 11 positions agree with TRBD2. CDR1 and CDR2 from the germline V gene are SGHRS and YFSETQ. This CDR3 has 15 amino acids. Trimming took 4 bases from V and 3 from J; bases not matched to a gene: 3. The chain's CDR3 is CASSKGLADYNEQFF. CDR3 coding DNA: TGCGCCAGCAGCAAGGGACTAGCGGACTACAATGAGCAGTTCTTC. The full variable domain, rest sourced from reference TRBV5-1 and TRBJ2-1, is KAGVTQTPRYLIKTRGQQVTLSCSPISGHRSVSWYQQTPGQGLQFLFEYFSETQRNKGNFPGRFSGRQFSNSRSEMNVSTLELGDSALYLCASSKGLADYNEQFFGPGTRLTVL.

This clonotype was counted a few times. J is TRBJ2-7 and V is TRBV7-2; TRBD1 might be the D (6 bases). The CDR3 totals 14 residues. V was trimmed by 4 bases and J by 4 bases, leaving 14 bases between them. Germline CDR1 reads SGHTA; CDR2 reads FQGNSA. The DNA of the CDR3 is TGTGCCAGCAGCTCCCAAGGTAGGGGGTACGAGCAGTACTTC. The encoded protein is CASSSQGRGYEQYF.

V usage is TRBV30 and J usage is TRBJ2-5; D is ambiguous. The V end was cut by 3 bases, the J end by 2 bases, with 10 bases between. Per germline, CDR1 GTSNPN and CDR2 SVGIG (reference sequence). The CDR3 has 13 residues. CDR3 sequence (DNA): TGTGCCTGGAGGAAAGACAAACAAGAGACCCAGTACTTC. Translated, it gives CAWRKDKQETQYF.

The rearrangement uses TRBV3-1 and TRBJ2-1, with D tentatively TRBD1 or TRBD2 (7 bases each). This CDR3 is built from 15 residues. V was pared by 0 bases and J by 14 bases, with 20 bases between. Germline lookup yields CDR1 LGHDT and CDR2 YNNKEL (reference sequence). This CDR3 is CASSQDLGSGGEKFF. Here the CDR3 DNA reads TGTGCCAGCAGCCAAGATCTGGGGTCAGGGGGGGAAAAGTTCTTC.

The chain couples TRBV20-1 to TRBJ2-1, with 9 nucleotides matching TRBD1. This CDR3 has 15 residues. Per the germline V gene, CDR1 is DFQATT and CDR2 is SNEGSKA (reference sequence). DNA for the CDR3: TGCAGGGTATCTAAGACGGACAGGGGCTACAATGAGCAGTTCTTC. As protein: CRVSKTDRGYNEQFF.

The chain joins TRBV29-1 to TRBJ2-4; 7 bases match TRBD1. This CDR3 has 12 amino acids. Germline CDR1 is SQVTM and CDR2 is ANQGSEA. V lost 7 bases and J lost 2; bases outside the gene matches: 2. Here the CDR3 reads CSGGQTKNIQYF. CDR3 DNA: TGCAGCGGGGGACAGACCAAAAACATTCAGTACTTC.

The chain links TRBV5-1 to TRBJ2-3, with 8 bases matching TRBD2. V lost 0 bases and J lost 4; bases outside the gene matches: 7. Germline lookup yields CDR1 SGHRS and CDR2 YFSETQ. The CDR3 is 16 amino acids. CDR3 DNA: TGCGCCAGCAGCTTGGCTCTCGGGGGGGCCGCAGATACGCAGTATTTT. Translated, it gives CASSLALGGAADTQYF.

V gene TRBV9 combines with J gene TRBJ2-2; D is ambiguous. Germline lookup yields CDR1 SGDLS and CDR2 YYNGEE. The length of the CDR3 is 12 residues. V was shortened by 1 base and J by 6 bases, with 4 bases between the two germline ends. The CDR3 DNA reads TGTGCCAGCAGCGTATACCCCGGGGAGCTGTTTTTT. It specifies CASSVYPGELFF.

In its sample, this clonotype was seen a few times. The gene calls are TRBV18 and TRBJ1-2; D is uncertain. CDR1 and CDR2 from the germline V gene are KGHSH and LQKENI. V was trimmed by 3 bases and J by 8 bases, leaving 10 bases between them. The CDR3 runs to 12 residues. Here the CDR3 DNA reads TGTGCCAGCTCACCTGATGGGCTGGGCTACACCTTC. Its protein is CASSPDGLGYTF.

This clonotype was recorded at least ten times. The chain links TRBV25-1 to TRBJ2-7; D unclear. Trimming pared 4 bases from V and 3 bases from J, leaving 10 bases between. There are 13 residues in the CDR3. The germline V gene encodes CDR1 MGHDK and CDR2 SYGVNS. CDR3 nucleotide sequence: TGTGCCAGCAGTGCCAGTTTGCGCTACGAGCAGTACTTC. This translates into CASSASLRYEQYF.

This clonotype was observed a few times. This chain links TRBV2 with TRBJ1-4; D may be TRBD1 (6 bases). The germline V and J ends were trimmed by 9 bases and 1 base, with 12 bases remaining between them. The CDR3 has 14 residues. Per the germline V gene, CDR1 is SNHLY and CDR2 is FYNNEI. The chain's CDR3 is CASRKDRTNEKLFF. Written as DNA, the CDR3 is TGTGCCAGTCGTAAGGACAGAACTAATGAAAAACTGTTTTTT.